This T cell receptor beta chain was sequenced in a study of blood T cells in healthy people across ages. Study results and caveats: The lack of PBMC sorting stopped any conclusive naive versus antigen-experienced comparison. Higher diversity and more naive CD4+ cells were features of long-lived donors, compared to aged donors.

CDR3 length: 16 amino acids. Germline trimming cut 4 bases from V and 2 bases from J; bases unmatched to any gene: 5. Per the germline V gene, CDR1 is SGHTA and CDR2 is FQGTGA. This clonotype was recorded a few times. The target antigen is unknown. Primers used in a second PCR of about 6 to 11 cycles were a sample-barcoded 5' primer and a J-beta primer mix. Using its own MiXCR run on the 5' RACE reads, TCRdb lists one record per CDR3 protein. The sample records some 1.1 million distinct CDR3 sequences, around two fifths being singletons. The sequence was collected from a man aged 18-30 years in good health. The sample comprised blood. The chain combines TRBV7-3 with TRBJ2-3, with 11 bases aligning to TRBD2. CDR3 protein: CASSSGTSGTTDTQYF. CDR3 nucleotide sequence: TGTGCCAGCAGCTCCGGGACTAGCGGCACCACAGATACGCAGTATTTT.